This entry describes one T cell receptor (beta chain). Original data processing: Quantification of nucleated cells was approximated via reference gene primer amplification. Using immunoSEQ multiplex PCR, the repertoire was profiled, and TCRdb retains in-frame clones only, with some absent. For V, J and clone size, that table is used; D and trimming come from the DNA. The table records 250,000 to 350,000 clones, approximately 83% of them present only once. This sample was taken from a study of blood T cell repertoires in COVID-19. On the study more broadly: The United States, Italy and Spain provided the acute and convalescent COVID-19 samples. T cells, B-cell-depleted T cells, or PBMCs supplied cDNA or gDNA.

This CDR3 contains 18 residues. The V gene end was trimmed by 4 bases and the J gene end by 2 bases; junction bases not matched to a gene: 8. Germline assignment: CDR1 KGHSH and CDR2 LQKENI. Seattle cases were enrolled at active infection and followed longitudinally. The sequence derives from a person aged 65-85 years with COVID-19, enrolled during active disease. This sequence joins TRBV18 and TRBJ2-3, with 14 bases matching TRBD2. The sequenced material came from peripheral blood. The CDR3 is CASSRLAGGPPNTDTQYF. The CDR3 region has the DNA TGTGCCAGCTCACGACTAGCGGGAGGGCCCCCTAACACAGATACGCAGTATTTT.